Below are 21 T cell receptor beta chains sequenced from a single sample in a study of T cells in Graves' hyperthyroidism and ophthalmopathy. RNA transcripts were the template for amplifying TCR beta CDR3 regions. The HTBI set primed first-round TCR CDR3 RT-PCR. From the multiplex PCR reads, TCRdb called clonotypes with MiXCR, one entry per CDR3 protein. The table lists a few hundred thousand distinct CDR3 sequences, 20% to 30% of them singletons. Sample: blood. These receptors all stem from a man between 45 and 60 years old with Graves' hyperthyroidism.

With respect to this clonotype: No conserved phenylalanine or tryptophan ends this CDR3, so it is likely a read error. The chain uses TRBV27 and TRBJ2-1; D unresolved. The CDR3 extends over 14 amino acids. Trimming left V 2 bases short and J 0 bases short, with 5 bases between. Germline CDR1 reads MNHEY; CDR2 reads SMNVEV (reference sequence). The DNA for the CDR3 is TGTGCCAGCAGTTTAACGAGCTCCTACAATGAGCAGTTCCTC. Its translation is CASSLTSSYNEQFL.

The rearrangement uses TRBV11-2 and TRBJ1-6, with D possibly matching TRBD1 (6 bases). From germline, CDR1 is SGHAT and CDR2 FQNNGV. This CDR3 comprises 16 residues. Trimming stripped 1 base from V and 7 bases from J, with 14 bases between. The CDR3 sequence: CASSLVGGAENSPLHF. As DNA, the CDR3 is TGTGCCAGCAGCTTAGTTGGGGGGGCAGAGAATTCACCCCTCCACTTT.

The chain is built from TRBV11-2 and TRBJ2-5; 8 bases line up with TRBD2. The CDR3 is 13 amino acids. Trimming removed 5 bases from V and 4 bases from J; junction bases left unmatched: 3. Germline assignment: CDR1 SGHAT and CDR2 FQNNGV. CDR3 region: CASSTGLVETQYF. The CDR3 DNA reads as TGTGCCAGCAGCACGGGACTAGTAGAGACCCAGTACTTC.

This clonotype was seen a single time. This chain connects TRBV19 to TRBJ1-6; a possible D gene is TRBD1 (6 bases). CDR3 length: 17 residues. Deletions cut 4 bases from V and 9 bases from J, with 22 bases between. The germline V gene encodes CDR1 LNHDA and CDR2 SQIVND (reference sequence). CDR3 residues: CASSTFRGRGLSSPLHF. The CDR3 nucleotides are TGTGCCAGTAGTACCTTCCGTGGCAGGGGATTGAGTTCACCCCTCCACTTT.

This clonotype has just a few counts. This chain joins TRBV20-1 and TRBJ2-5; 8 bases match TRBD1. Trimming removed 6 bases from V and 1 base from J; junction bases left unmatched: 10. The CDR3 covers 15 residues. CDR1 DFQATT and CDR2 SNEGSKA come from the germline V gene (reference sequence). The CDR3 region has the DNA TGCAGTGCCCTGACAGGGGCCGACCTCCAAGAGACCCAGTACTTC. Amino acids: CSALTGADLQETQYF.

The chain is built from TRBV6-1 and TRBJ2-2; possibly TRBD1 or TRBD2 for D (5 bases each). Trimming shortened V by 4 bases and J by 5 bases, and 11 bases separated the two germline ends. CDR1 and CDR2 (germline): MNHNS, SASEGT. There are 14 residues in the CDR3. The CDR3 bases are TGTGCCAGCAGTGTGGGACCAGCAACCGGGGAGCTGTTTTTT. Protein sequence: CASSVGPATGELFF.

The rearrangement joins TRBV18 to TRBJ2-1; 13 bases line up with TRBD2. V shed 8 bases, J shed 6 bases, and the junction held 7 bases outside the gene matches. This CDR3 is built from 15 residues. Germline CDR1 reads KGHSH; CDR2 reads LQKENI. The CDR3 sequence is CASRTGLAGLNEQFF. The CDR3 nucleotides are TGTGCCAGCCGGACGGGACTAGCGGGACTCAATGAGCAGTTCTTC.

The chain recombines TRBV11-2 with TRBJ2-2; TRBD1 is a possible D gene (5 bases). The CDR3 consists of 16 residues. V gave up 3 bases and J gave up 0 bases, with 11 bases separating them. The germline CDR1 and CDR2 sequences are SGHAT and FQNNGV. The CDR3 nucleotides read TGTGCCAGCAGCTTCCGGACACCACCGAACACCGGGGAGCTGTTTTTT. This sequence encodes CASSFRTPPNTGELFF.

This clonotype was seen ten or more times. The chain couples TRBV2 to TRBJ1-2; TRBD1 might be the D (6 bases). CDR1 is SNHLY, CDR2 FYNNEI, per germline. The CDR3 contains 17 residues. V lost 2 bases, J lost 2 bases, and 18 bases lay in between. The CDR3 is CASSENFRGGGNYGYTF. CDR3 DNA sequence: TGTGCCAGCAGTGAAAATTTCAGGGGAGGTGGGAACTATGGCTACACCTTC. The full variable domain, its missing parts supplied by reference TRBV2 and TRBJ1-2, is EPEVTQTPSHQVTQMGQEVILRCVPISNHLYFYWYRQILGQKVEFLVSFYNNEISEKSEIFDDQFSVERPDGSNFTLKIRSTKLEDSAMYFCASSENFRGGGNYGYTFGSGTRLTVV.

This clonotype was seen only a few times. V is TRBV6-1 and J is TRBJ2-7; 8 nucleotides agree with TRBD2. CDR3 size: 14 residues. The germline CDR1 and CDR2 sequences are MNHNS and SASEGT. Losses at the gene ends were 7 bases for V and 5 bases for J; bases not matched to a gene: 10. CDR3 protein: CASTLTGGKNEQYF. The CDR3 nucleotides are TGTGCCAGCACTCTAACGGGGGGGAAGAACGAGCAGTACTTC.

About this clonotype itself: A read error may explain this, as a much larger clone is one base away. The chain is built from TRBV27 and TRBJ2-7; D gene ambiguous. This CDR3 is 18 amino acids long. V dropped 7 bases and J dropped 3 bases, with 28 bases sitting between them. Germline V gene data show CDR1 as MNHEY and CDR2 as SMNVEV (reference sequence). The CDR3 DNA is TGTGCCAGCACGTCTTCTTTCCGCAACCGGGTTACCTTCTACGAGCAGTACTTC. Translation: CASTSSFRNRVTFYEQYF.

The table lists this clonotype with many counts. This chain links TRBV6-1 with TRBJ2-7; TRBD2 matches at 12 bases. Germline assignment: CDR1 MNHNS and CDR2 SASEGT. V lost 5 bases, J lost 2 bases, and 4 bases stayed unmatched. The CDR3 consists of 15 residues. CDR3 bases: TGTGCCAGCAGTAAGACTAGCGGGAGAGCCTACGAGCAGTACTTC. Protein: CASSKTSGRAYEQYF.

At least ten counts were recorded for this clonotype. V and J are TRBV7-6 and TRBJ2-7; D unresolved. V was clipped by 4 bases and J by 4 bases, with 11 bases between them. CDR1 is SGHVS, CDR2 FNYEAQ, per germline. The CDR3 spans 13 residues. CDR3 DNA sequence: TGTGCCAGCAGCTCTTCCCCTTTATACGAGCAGTACTTC. Its protein product is CASSSSPLYEQYF.

This clonotype was seen ten or more times. Here the CDR3 reads CASSNIIEQFF. The CDR3 DNA reads as TGTGCCAGCAGCAATATAATTGAGCAGTTCTTC. V and J are TRBV2 and TRBJ2-1; D unresolved. The V end lost 6 bases, the J end lost 9 bases, and 9 bases lay between the germline ends. Germline V gene data show CDR1 as SNHLY and CDR2 as FYNNEI. The CDR3 covers 11 residues.

CDR3 DNA: TGTGCCAGCAGTGAACAGGCACCCCGGGGCACCATATATTTT. Translating it yields CASSEQAPRGTIYF. V gene TRBV2 combines with J gene TRBJ1-3, with D unclear. The CDR3 is 14 residues long. Germline loops: CDR1 SNHLY, CDR2 FYNNEI. V was trimmed by 2 bases and J by 9 bases, leaving 14 bases between them.

The genes are TRBV19 and TRBJ2-1; TRBD2 might be the D (6 bases). This CDR3 spans 15 amino acids. V lost 1 base to trimming and J lost 6 bases, with 13 bases between them. The germline V gene has CDR1 LNHDA and CDR2 SQIVND (reference sequence). The CDR3 region is CASSIGAGLVNEQFF. The CDR3 DNA follows: TGTGCCAGTAGTATAGGGGCGGGACTGGTCAATGAGCAGTTCTTC.

The chain employs TRBV28 and TRBJ2-5; D may match TRBD1 or TRBD2 (5 bases each). Trimming shortened V by 2 bases and J by 5 bases, and 12 bases separated the two germline ends. Per the germline V gene, CDR1 is MDHEN and CDR2 is SYDVKM. CDR3 length equals 14 residues. As DNA, the CDR3 is TGTGCCAGCAGTTTACGGGGCTTGGTGGAGACCCAGTACTTC. It translates to CASSLRGLVETQYF.

This clonotype was counted between two and nine times. The rearrangement joins TRBV5-1 to TRBJ2-7; 9 nucleotides agree with TRBD1. Germline CDR1 reads SGHRS; CDR2 reads YFSETQ. The CDR3 consists of 15 residues. Trimming took 1 base from V and 4 from J; bases not matched to a gene: 6. The CDR3 reads CASSLLRDRDYEQYF. In DNA, the CDR3 is TGCGCCAGCAGCTTGCTCAGGGACAGGGATTACGAGCAGTACTTC.

This clonotype has just a few counts. The chain couples TRBV5-1 to TRBJ2-1; no clear D. CDR3 length: 13 residues. Trimming took off 4 bases at V and 4 bases at J, with 9 bases between the two ends. The germline V gene encodes CDR1 SGHRS and CDR2 YFSETQ. CDR3 residues: CASSRQPYNEQFF. CDR3 nucleotide sequence: TGCGCCAGCAGCAGGCAGCCTTACAATGAGCAGTTCTTC.

V is TRBV18 and J is TRBJ2-1, with D tentatively TRBD1 or TRBD2 (6 bases each). Germline V gives CDR1 KGHSH, CDR2 LQKENI. Trimming took 3 bases from V and 8 from J, leaving 8 bases between them. The CDR3 has 12 residues. The CDR3 here is CASSPGGYEQFF. For the CDR3, the DNA is TGTGCCAGCTCACCGGGGGGCTATGAGCAGTTCTTC.

This clonotype came up a few times. The gene calls are TRBV19 and TRBJ1-2; the match to TRBD1 covers 9 bases. With V trimmed by 3 bases and J by 2 bases, 4 bases remained unmatched. The CDR3 runs 15 residues. Germline loops: CDR1 LNHDA, CDR2 SQIVND (reference sequence). CDR3 DNA: TGTGCCAGTAGTATGGACAGGGGAACGAACTATGGCTACACCTTC. Protein: CASSMDRGTNYGYTF.